The 14 T cell receptor beta chains below come from one sample, sequenced in a study of T-cell memory formation after mild COVID-19 (dated by TCRdb to about 2021). Libraries were constructed by 5' RACE. This sample was sequenced with an Illumina NovaSeq 6000. In-frame beta chains were kept once TCRdb had trimmed the public reads at Q25 with fastp and called clones with MiXCR. Every entry covers one CDR3 protein and lists the most common genes and DNA from its rows. Recorded for this sample are 120,000 or so distinct CDR3 sequences; about 17% of them occurred a single time. Together, the top ten hold about 5.2% of the sample. The sample taken for sequencing was PBMCs or a T cell subset sorted from them (not recorded which). These receptors came from a man aged 18 to 30 who had mild COVID-19 (a few samples of this study predate the infection). The sample titles of this study are shuffled in the database, so cell type and time point are left out; the donor was told from shared clones.

This clonotype was picked up a small number of times. The chain couples TRBV12-3 or TRBV12-4 to TRBJ2-3; 12 positions match TRBD2. The CDR3 length is 16 residues. V gave up 7 bases and J gave up 2 bases; unmatched junction bases: 7. CDR3 in DNA: TGTGCCAGCAATTCCAGACTAGCGGGGGTCACAGATACGCAGTATTTT. It yields the protein CASNSRLAGVTDTQYF.

V gene TRBV12-3 or TRBV12-4 combines with J gene TRBJ2-5; 10 bases fit TRBD1. V was clipped by 6 bases and J by 5 bases; unmatched bases: 12. The CDR3 runs to 16 residues. CDR3 in DNA: TGTGCCAGCAGCCGACGGGGACAGGGGTCGGGGGAGACCCAGTACTTC. Protein: CASSRRGQGSGETQYF.

In this sample, this clonotype turned up a few times. This chain connects TRBV7-3 to TRBJ2-2, with 7 bases aligning to TRBD1. The CDR3 consists of 16 residues. Germline CDR1 is SGHTA and CDR2 is FQGTGA. V was clipped by 1 base and J by 3 bases; unmatched bases: 5. In DNA, the CDR3 is TGTGCCAGCAGCTTAAAGGGGGCTCTGGACACCGGGGAGCTGTTTTTT. It yields the protein CASSLKGALDTGELFF.

The table lists this clonotype with a few counts. This CDR3 is CASSLRTGDPYEQYF. CDR3 DNA sequence: TGTGCCAGCAGCTTAAGGACAGGGGATCCCTACGAGCAGTACTTC. The J gene is TRBJ2-7, the V gene TRBV5-4, with 9 bases lining up with TRBD1. Per the germline V gene, CDR1 is SGHNT and CDR2 is YYREEE (reference sequence). J was trimmed by 2 bases and V by 2 bases; bases with no gene match: 5. The CDR3 consists of 15 residues.

The table lists this clonotype with a few counts. J is TRBJ2-7 and V is TRBV5-6; either TRBD1 or TRBD2 may fit D (5 bases each). The CDR3 covers 14 residues. Germline loops: CDR1 SGHDT, CDR2 YYEEEE. Trimming pared 4 bases from V and 2 bases from J, leaving 13 bases between. CDR3 in amino acids: CASSLPGRAYEQYV. In nucleotides, the CDR3 is TGTGCCAGCAGCCTGCCGGGACGCGCCTACGAGCAGTACGTC.

This chain uses TRBV19 with TRBJ2-2, with D hard to call. Germline lookup yields CDR1 LNHDA and CDR2 SQIVND (reference sequence). This CDR3 comprises 15 residues. Trimming cost V 1 base and J 6 bases, with 12 bases left between them. This chain's CDR3 is CASSIAPAPAGELFF. In DNA form, the CDR3 reads TGTGCCAGTAGTATAGCCCCCGCCCCCGCCGGGGAGCTGTTTTTT.

This clonotype was observed a few times. The V call is TRBV7-2, the J call TRBJ2-7, with D maybe TRBD1 (6 bases). Germline loops: CDR1 SGHTA, CDR2 FQGNSA. Trimming removed 5 bases at V and 4 bases at J, with 12 bases between. This CDR3 is built from 13 residues. The CDR3 loop is CASSLWDNYEQYF. In DNA form, the CDR3 reads TGTGCCAGCAGCCTTTGGGACAATTACGAGCAGTACTTC.

The chain combines TRBV7-9 with TRBJ2-5; a weak D match, TRBD2 (5 bases). Trimming pared 4 bases from V and 4 bases from J, leaving 10 bases between. This CDR3 region has 13 residues. Germline-derived CDR1 and CDR2 are SEHNR and FQNEAQ (reference sequence). DNA of the CDR3: TGTGCCAGCAGCTCGGCAGGAGGAGAGACCCAGTACTTC. It encodes CASSSAGGETQYF.

This clonotype appeared a few times. V is TRBV7-2 and J is TRBJ1-3; D gene ambiguous. CDR3 size: 13 residues. Germline loops: CDR1 SGHTA, CDR2 FQGNSA. Deletions cut 3 bases from V and 1 base from J, with 4 bases between. In DNA, the CDR3 is TGTGCCAGCAGCTTTAATTCTGGAAACACCATATATTTT. It is translated as CASSFNSGNTIYF.

V gene TRBV12-3 or TRBV12-4 combines with J gene TRBJ1-5; D gene unclear. V lost 3 bases, J lost 4 bases, and 13 bases lay in between. The CDR3 extends over 15 amino acids. The CDR3 is CASSFSGFSNQPQHF. CDR3 in DNA: TGTGCCAGCAGTTTCTCCGGATTCTCTAATCAGCCCCAGCATTTT.

This rearrangement joins TRBV5-1 to TRBJ2-5; TRBD2 agrees at 7 bases. The V and J ends lost 3 bases and 1 base, in that order; junction bases with no gene match: 9. This CDR3 comprises 16 residues. Looked up from germline, CDR1 is SGHRS and CDR2 is YFSETQ. The CDR3 here is CASSSFFGGSQETQYF. CDR3 sequence (DNA): TGCGCCAGCAGCTCTTTCTTCGGCGGGAGCCAAGAGACCCAGTACTTC.

This clonotype occurred a few times. CDR3 in amino acids: CASKTRLSYNEQFF. The CDR3 DNA is TGTGCCAGCAAGACTAGACTCTCCTACAATGAGCAGTTCTTC. J is TRBJ2-1 and V is TRBV28, with D possibly being TRBD2 (6 bases). The CDR3 runs 14 residues. Germline CDR1 and CDR2: MDHEN and SYDVKM. V gave up 7 bases and J gave up 0 bases, with 10 bases separating them.

This clonotype was counted between two and nine times. The chain links TRBV4-2 to TRBJ2-2, with 8 bases lining up with TRBD1. J was trimmed by 7 bases and V by 1 base; bases with no gene match: 11. The CDR3 consists of 17 residues. The germline V gene encodes CDR1 LGHNA and CDR2 YNFKEQ. Here the CDR3 DNA reads TGTGCCAGCAGCCAAGGACAGGGGCCGTGGGGGATCGGGGAGCTGTTTTTT. Residues: CASSQGQGPWGIGELFF.

This clonotype was seen many times. The V and J genes are TRBV20-1 and TRBJ2-1, with D unresolved. V was pared by 6 bases and J by 8 bases, with 2 bases between. The length of the CDR3 is 8 residues. Germline V gives CDR1 DFQATT, CDR2 SNEGSKA (reference sequence). CDR3 sequence: CSAYEQFF. Here the CDR3 DNA reads TGCAGTGCCTATGAGCAGTTCTTC.